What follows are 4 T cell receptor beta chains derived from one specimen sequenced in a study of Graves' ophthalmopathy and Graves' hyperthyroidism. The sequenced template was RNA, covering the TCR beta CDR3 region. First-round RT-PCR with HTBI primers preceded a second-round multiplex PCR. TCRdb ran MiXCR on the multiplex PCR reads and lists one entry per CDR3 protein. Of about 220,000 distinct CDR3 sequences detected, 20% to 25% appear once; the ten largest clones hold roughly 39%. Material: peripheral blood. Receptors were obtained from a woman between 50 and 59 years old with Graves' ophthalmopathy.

CDR3 sequence reads: CAANQGYTEAFF. In nucleotides, the CDR3 is TGTGCCGCGAATCAGGGGTACACTGAAGCTTTCTTT. The V and J genes are TRBV6-2 or TRBV6-3 and TRBJ1-1, with D perhaps matching TRBD1 (6 bases). Germline CDR1 reads MNHEY; CDR2 reads SVGEGT. This CDR3 is built from 12 residues. V lost 11 bases and J 3 bases, leaving 13 bases between the germline ends.

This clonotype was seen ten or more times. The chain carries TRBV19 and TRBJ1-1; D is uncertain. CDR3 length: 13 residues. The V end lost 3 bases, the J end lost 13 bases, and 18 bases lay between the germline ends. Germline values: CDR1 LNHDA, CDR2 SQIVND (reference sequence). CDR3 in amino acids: CASSIKAGGGVFF. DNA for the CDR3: TGTGCCAGTAGTATTAAGGCCGGCGGAGGAGTTTTCTTT.

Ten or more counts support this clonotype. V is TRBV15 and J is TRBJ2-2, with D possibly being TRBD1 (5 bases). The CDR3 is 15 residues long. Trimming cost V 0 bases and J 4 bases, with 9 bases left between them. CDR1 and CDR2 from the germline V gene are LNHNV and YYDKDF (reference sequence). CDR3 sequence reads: CATSRDKGPTGELFF. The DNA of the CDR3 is TGTGCCACCAGCAGAGATAAGGGGCCCACCGGGGAGCTGTTTTTT.

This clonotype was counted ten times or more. CDR3 residues: CASSLYLGGSQPQHF. DNA of the CDR3: TGTGCCAGCAGTTTATATCTAGGGGGCAGTCAGCCCCAGCATTTT. The chain links TRBV28 to TRBJ1-5; TRBD1 agrees at 7 bases. The germline V gene has CDR1 MDHEN and CDR2 SYDVKM. The CDR3 is 15 amino acids. V shed 1 base, J shed 6 bases, and the junction held 6 bases outside the gene matches.